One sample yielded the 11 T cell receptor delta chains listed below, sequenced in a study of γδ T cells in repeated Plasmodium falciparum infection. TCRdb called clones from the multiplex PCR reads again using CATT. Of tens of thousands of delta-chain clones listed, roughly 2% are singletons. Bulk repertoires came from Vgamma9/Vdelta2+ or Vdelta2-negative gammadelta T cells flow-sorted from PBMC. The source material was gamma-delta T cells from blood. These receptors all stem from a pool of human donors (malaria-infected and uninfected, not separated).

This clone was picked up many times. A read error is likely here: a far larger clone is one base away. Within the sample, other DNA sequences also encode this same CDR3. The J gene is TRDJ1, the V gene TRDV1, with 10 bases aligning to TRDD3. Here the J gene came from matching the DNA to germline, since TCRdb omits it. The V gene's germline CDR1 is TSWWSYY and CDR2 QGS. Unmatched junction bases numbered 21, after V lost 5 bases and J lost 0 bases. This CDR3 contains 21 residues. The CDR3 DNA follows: TGTGCTCTTGGGAAGGGGATTCTTTGGTGGGGGATACCGAAGTACACCGATAAACTCATCTTT. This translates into CALGKGILWWGIPKYTDKLIF.

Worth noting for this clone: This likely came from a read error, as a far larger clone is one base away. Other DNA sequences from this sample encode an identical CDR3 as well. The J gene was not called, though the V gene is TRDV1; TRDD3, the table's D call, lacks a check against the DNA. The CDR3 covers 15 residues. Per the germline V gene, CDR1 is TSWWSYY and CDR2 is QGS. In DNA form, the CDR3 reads TGTGCTCTTGGGGAACCCGGGGATACGACCGATAAGCTCATCTTT. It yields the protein CALGEPGDTTDKLIF.

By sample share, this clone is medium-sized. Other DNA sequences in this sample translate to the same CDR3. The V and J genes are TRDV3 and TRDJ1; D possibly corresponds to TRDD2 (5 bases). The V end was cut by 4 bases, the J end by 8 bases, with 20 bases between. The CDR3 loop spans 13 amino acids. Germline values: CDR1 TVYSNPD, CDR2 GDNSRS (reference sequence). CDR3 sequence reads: CASYMFPAYKLIF. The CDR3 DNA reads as TGTGCCTCCTACATGTTTCCTGCCTACAAACTCATCTTT.

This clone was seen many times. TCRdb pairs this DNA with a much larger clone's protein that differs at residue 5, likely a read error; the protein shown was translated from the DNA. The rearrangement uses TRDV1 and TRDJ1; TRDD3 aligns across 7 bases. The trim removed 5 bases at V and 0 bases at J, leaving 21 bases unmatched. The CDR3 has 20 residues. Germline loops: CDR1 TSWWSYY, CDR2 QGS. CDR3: CALGKSAYLILGIYTDKLIF. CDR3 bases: TGTGCTCTTGGGAAATCGGCCTACCTTATACTGGGGATCTACACCGATAAACTCATCTTT.

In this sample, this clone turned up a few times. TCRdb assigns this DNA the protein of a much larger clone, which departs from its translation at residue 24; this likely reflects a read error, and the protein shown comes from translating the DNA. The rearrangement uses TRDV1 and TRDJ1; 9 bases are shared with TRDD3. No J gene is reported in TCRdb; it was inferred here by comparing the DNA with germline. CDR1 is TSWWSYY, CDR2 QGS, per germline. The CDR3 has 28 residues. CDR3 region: CALGDWGNNFPLEWGIRPAGLYTEKLIF. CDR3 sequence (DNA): TGTGCTCTTGGGGACTGGGGGAATAACTTTCCTCTTGAGTGGGGGATAAGACCTGCTGGTCTGTACACCGAGAAACTCATCTTT.

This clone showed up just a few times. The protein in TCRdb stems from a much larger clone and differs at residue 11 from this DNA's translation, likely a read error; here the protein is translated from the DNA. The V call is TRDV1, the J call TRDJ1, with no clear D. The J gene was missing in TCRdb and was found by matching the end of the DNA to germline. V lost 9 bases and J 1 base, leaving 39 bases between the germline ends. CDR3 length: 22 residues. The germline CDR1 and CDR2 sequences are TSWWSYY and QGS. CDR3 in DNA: TGTGCTCTGCTTCAGCGGCCCTTTTATTTCTCCCCCCATCCCTCATCCACCGATAAACTCATCTTT. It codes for CALLQRPFYFSPHPSSTDKLIF.

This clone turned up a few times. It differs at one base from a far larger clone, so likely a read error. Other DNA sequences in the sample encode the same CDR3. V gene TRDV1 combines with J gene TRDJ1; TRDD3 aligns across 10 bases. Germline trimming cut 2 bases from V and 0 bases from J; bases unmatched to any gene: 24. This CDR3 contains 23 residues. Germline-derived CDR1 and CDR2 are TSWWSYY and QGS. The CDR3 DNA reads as TGTGCTCTTGGGGAAGGTTCTTTCCCTTCGTTTGTACTGGGGGATGGATACACCGATAAACTCATCTTT. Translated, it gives CALGEGSFPSFVLGDGYTDKLIF.

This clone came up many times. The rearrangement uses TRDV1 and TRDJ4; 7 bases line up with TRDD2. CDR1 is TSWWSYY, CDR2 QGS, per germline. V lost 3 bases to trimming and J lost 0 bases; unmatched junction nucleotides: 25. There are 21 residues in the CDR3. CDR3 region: CALGDLRPSFGFGLLARPLIF. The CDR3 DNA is TGTGCTCTTGGGGACCTTAGGCCTTCCTTTGGATTCGGGCTCCTGGCCAGACCCCTGATCTTT.

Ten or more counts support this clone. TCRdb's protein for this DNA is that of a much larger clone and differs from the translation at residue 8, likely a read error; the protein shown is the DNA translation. CDR3 in DNA: TGTGCTCTTGGGGAACCTCATTCCCTACGGGGTTCGTTACGCTGGGGAGCCTCCTACACCGATAAACTCATCTTT. Translation gives CALGEPHSLRGSLRWGASYTDKLIF. The chain joins TRDV1 to TRDJ1; the D gene is possibly TRDD3 (6 bases). Here the J gene came from matching the DNA to germline, since TCRdb omits it. Germline CDR1 is TSWWSYY and CDR2 is QGS. The CDR3 extends over 25 amino acids. V dropped 1 base and J dropped 0 bases, with 39 bases sitting between them.

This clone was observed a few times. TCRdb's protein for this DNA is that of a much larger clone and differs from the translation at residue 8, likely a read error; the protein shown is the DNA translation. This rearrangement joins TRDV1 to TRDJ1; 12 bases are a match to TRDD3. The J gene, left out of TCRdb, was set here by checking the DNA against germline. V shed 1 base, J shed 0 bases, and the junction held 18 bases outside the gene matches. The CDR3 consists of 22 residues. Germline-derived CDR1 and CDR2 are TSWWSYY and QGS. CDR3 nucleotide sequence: TGTGCTCTTGGGGAACGATCTCCCAAATACTGGGGGATACCGTGGTACACCGATAAACTCATCTTT. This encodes CALGERSPKYWGIPWYTDKLIF.

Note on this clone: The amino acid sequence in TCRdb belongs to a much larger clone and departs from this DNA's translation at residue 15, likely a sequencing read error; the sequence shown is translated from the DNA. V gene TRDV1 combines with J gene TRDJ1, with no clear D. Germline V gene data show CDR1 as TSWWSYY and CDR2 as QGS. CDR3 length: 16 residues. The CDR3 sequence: CALGESLLAPTDKLTF. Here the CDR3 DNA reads TGTGCTCTTGGGGAATCTCTCCTGGCCCCCACCGATAAACTCACCTTT.